This TCR beta chain is from a study of T cell repertoires in cytomegalovirus infection. About the study: Researchers turned to recently identified HLA-C-restricted CMV epitopes as well as well-studied HLA-B-restricted ones. CMV infection plus the matching HLA type was flagged by public TCR beta signatures.

MiXCR was run by TCRdb on the reads, yielding one entry per CDR3 protein. The sample lists roughly 990,000 distinct CDR3 sequences; 31% were seen once. This clonotype was recorded many times. What it binds is unknown. The V gene end was trimmed by 3 bases and the J gene end by 5 bases; junction bases not matched to a gene: 4. Per the germline V gene, CDR1 is SGHVS and CDR2 is FQNEAQ. The CDR3 totals 15 residues. The sequences come from cultured CD8+ T cells from PBMCs, collected from culture after CMV antigen stimulation. The genes are TRBV7-8 and TRBJ2-5; TRBD1 matches at 12 bases. The sequence was obtained from a human donor in good health (CMV status not recorded). Some clones in this sample may be carry-over from other donors' samples. CDR3 sequence reads: CASSFGTGGRETQYF. CDR3 in DNA: TGTGCCAGCAGCTTCGGGACAGGGGGCCGGGAGACCCAGTACTTC.